Shown below are 20 T cell receptor beta chains from a single sample sequenced in a study of cytomegalovirus exposure and HLA in healthy donors. Researchers ran the PCR with 60 Vbeta and 13 Jbeta primers. Profiling relied on immunoSEQ multiplex PCR, and the TCRdb table lists in-frame clones only, not all of them. Of some 54,000 clones listed, around 66% are singletons. Sequencing used PBMCs. All receptors come from a man between 18 and 29 years old in good health and CMV-seronegative.

V gene TRBV23-1 combines with J gene TRBJ2-3; the D is unclear. TRBV23-1 is sorted into the ORF group, with uncertain function. The V gene lost 3 bases and the J gene lost 1 base, with 11 bases spanning the gap. There are 15 residues in the CDR3. The CDR3 DNA follows: TGCGCCAGCAGTCACCCAGTACCCCGCACAGATACGCAGTATTTT. Protein sequence: CASSHPVPRTDTQYF.

The chain couples TRBV4-3 to TRBJ2-5; TRBD1 aligns across 7 bases. Germline V gene lookup returns CDR1 LGHNA and CDR2 YSLEER. The CDR3 length is 14 residues. With 6 bases clipped from V and 4 bases from J, the junction kept 8 bases outside the gene matches. The CDR3 sequence: CASSRDRVSETQYF. As DNA, the CDR3 is TGCGCCAGCAGTCGAGACAGGGTCTCAGAGACCCAGTACTTC.

The rearrangement joins TRBV7-3 to TRBJ2-5; 7 bases fit TRBD1. V was pared by 5 bases and J by 5 bases, with 8 bases of the junction left unmatched. CDR1 SGHTA and CDR2 FQGTGA come from the germline V gene. The CDR3 has 14 residues. The CDR3 region has the DNA TGTGCCAGCAGCCCCAAGAGCAGGGGGGAGACCCAGTACTTC. The encoded protein is CASSPKSRGETQYF.

This clone was recorded a few times. The CDR3: CASSLRLVNSEETQYF. In DNA, the CDR3 is TGTGCCAGCAGCCTCAGATTGGTAAATTCTGAAGAGACCCAGTACTTC. J is TRBJ2-5 and V is TRBV4-2; D remains unclear. V dropped 4 bases and J dropped 3 bases, with 18 bases sitting between them. The CDR3 has 16 residues. Germline CDR1 reads LGHNA; CDR2 reads YNFKEQ.

The chain joins TRBV10-1 to TRBJ2-1; 7 positions agree with TRBD1. The trim removed 4 bases at V and 7 bases at J, leaving 7 bases unmatched. CDR1 and CDR2 (germline): WNHNN, SYGVQD (reference sequence). This CDR3 comprises 14 residues. The DNA for the CDR3 is TGCGCCAGCAGTGGTTTGGGACAGAGGAATGAGCAGTTCTTC. Its protein is CASSGLGQRNEQFF.

This clone was counted only a few times. This chain connects TRBV5-1 to TRBJ2-7, with a weak D call TRBD2 (6 bases). The V end was cut by 2 bases, the J end by 0 bases, with 9 bases between. The CDR3 runs to 14 residues. Germline lookup yields CDR1 SGHRS and CDR2 YFSETQ. The CDR3 loop reads CASSLRESSYEQYF. In DNA, the CDR3 is TGCGCCAGCAGCTTACGGGAGTCCTCCTACGAGCAGTACTTC.

J is TRBJ1-1 and V is TRBV4-1; D is unresolved. The germline V and J ends were trimmed by 0 bases and 4 bases, with 12 bases remaining between them. CDR3 length: 15 amino acids. Germline assignment: CDR1 MGHRA and CDR2 YSYEKL. The CDR3 region is CASSQDRRGFTEAFF. CDR3 coding DNA: TGCGCCAGCAGCCAAGACAGGCGGGGTTTCACTGAAGCTTTCTTT.

The chain employs TRBV2 and TRBJ2-1; 13 bases align to TRBD2. Germline V CDR1 and CDR2: SNHLY, FYNNEI. This CDR3 is built from 14 residues. The trim removed 6 bases at V and 9 bases at J, leaving 5 bases unmatched. The CDR3 bases are TGTGCCAGCAGAAGGACTAGCGGGAGCAGTGAGCAGTTCTTC. Translating gives CASRRTSGSSEQFF.

V usage is TRBV15 and J usage is TRBJ1-1, with TRBD1 matching over 8 bases. The CDR3 runs to 14 residues. The V gene's germline CDR1 is LNHNV and CDR2 YYDKDF (reference sequence). With V trimmed by 3 bases and J by 8 bases, 8 bases remained unmatched. For the CDR3, the DNA is TGTGCCACCAGCAGTTACAGGGGGGACTCCGAAGCTTTCTTT. Translation: CATSSYRGDSEAFF.

This clone is a singleton in its sample. This sequence joins TRBV4-2 and TRBJ2-7, with TRBD2 as a possible D gene (6 bases). This CDR3 contains 16 residues. CDR1 LGHNA and CDR2 YNFKEQ come from the germline V gene. V lost 0 bases, J lost 3 bases, and 15 bases lay in between. The CDR3 bases are TGTGCCAGCAGCCAAGATGACCTTCGACTAGACTACGAGCAGTACTTC. Protein sequence: CASSQDDLRLDYEQYF.

The chain has TRBV28 and TRBJ2-7; TRBD2 aligns across 11 bases. Germline trimming cut 6 bases from V and 3 bases from J; bases unmatched to any gene: 7. This CDR3 has 15 residues. Germline CDR1 is MDHEN and CDR2 is SYDVKM. In DNA form, the CDR3 reads TGTGCCAGCAGAGACGGACTAGCGGGTATCTACGAGCAGTACTTC. This gives the protein CASRDGLAGIYEQYF.

This clone was found a few times. The V call is TRBV5-4, the J call TRBJ2-5, with 10 bases matching TRBD2. Germline V gives CDR1 SGHNT, CDR2 YYREEE (reference sequence). The ends lost 4 bases at V and 4 bases at J; junction bases unmatched: 10. The CDR3 loop spans 16 amino acids. The CDR3 here is CASSDPSSGRRETQYF. CDR3 nucleotides: TGTGCCAGCAGCGACCCGAGTAGCGGGAGGAGAGAGACCCAGTACTTC.

This clone was recorded a few times. The V and J genes are TRBV5-6 and TRBJ1-4, with D unclear. Per the germline V gene, CDR1 is SGHDT and CDR2 is YYEEEE. The CDR3 sequence is 14 residues long. The V and J ends lost 1 base and 4 bases respectively, with 8 bases between them. CDR3 bases: TGTGCCAGCAGCTTGCTAGCGGGTAATGAAAAACTGTTTTTT. Its protein is CASSLLAGNEKLFF.

The chain's CDR3 is CASTKGGSDTEAFF. In nucleotides, the CDR3 is TGTGCCAGCACCAAGGGGGGGTCGGACACTGAAGCTTTCTTT. The rearrangement links TRBV27 to TRBJ1-1, with D perhaps matching TRBD1 (6 bases). CDR1 is MNHEY and CDR2 is SMNVEV in the germline V gene (reference sequence). V lost 7 bases and J lost 3, with 15 bases in between. This CDR3 region has 14 residues.

This clone was recorded once. The V and J genes are TRBV19 and TRBJ2-7; no reliable D call. This CDR3 spans 14 amino acids. Germline-derived CDR1 and CDR2 are LNHDA and SQIVND (reference sequence). V was shortened by 3 bases and J by 2 bases, with 11 bases between the two germline ends. CDR3 in DNA: TGTGCCAGTAGTATTGGAGCCCCGACCTACGAGCAGTACTTC. Protein: CASSIGAPTYEQYF.

The rearrangement uses TRBV7-2 and TRBJ2-3, with TRBD2 identical over 10 bases. The trim removed 5 bases at V and 2 bases at J, leaving 4 bases unmatched. The CDR3 has 15 amino acids. Per the germline V gene, CDR1 is SGHTA and CDR2 is FQGNSA. CDR3 in amino acids: CASSTGLAVTDTQYF. The CDR3 nucleotides read TGTGCCAGCAGCACCGGACTAGCGGTCACAGATACGCAGTATTTT.

The chain links TRBV7-2 to TRBJ2-3, with 10 bases fitting TRBD1. CDR3 size: 16 residues. From germline, CDR1 is SGHTA and CDR2 FQGNSA. The J segment lost 7 bases and the V segment lost 5 bases, leaving 12 bases of the junction unmatched. The CDR3 spells CASSQPGQGTPNTQYF. The DNA for the CDR3 is TGTGCCAGCAGCCAACCGGGACAGGGGACACCGAATACGCAGTATTTT.

The rearrangement joins TRBV10-2 to TRBJ1-1; unclear D gene. Trimming stripped 5 bases from V and 3 bases from J, with 13 bases between. Germline V gene lookup returns CDR1 WSHSY and CDR2 SAAADI. The CDR3 consists of 14 residues. The CDR3 sequence is CASSSRSLDTEAFF. CDR3 bases: TGCGCCAGCAGTTCTCGGTCCCTTGACACTGAAGCTTTCTTT.

V gene TRBV6-6 combines with J gene TRBJ2-7; D unclear. The V end was cut by 0 bases, the J end by 5 bases, with 5 bases between. Germline values: CDR1 MNHNY, CDR2 SVGAGI (reference sequence). This CDR3 comprises 12 residues. The CDR3 DNA reads TGTGCCAGCAGTTACTCTCTTGACGAGCAGTACTTC. Its translation: CASSYSLDEQYF.

In its sample, this clone was seen a few times. The chain joins TRBV28 to TRBJ2-7, with 14 bases identical to TRBD2. Germline CDR1 MDHEN, CDR2 SYDVKM. The J segment lost 6 bases and the V segment lost 5 bases, leaving 12 bases of the junction unmatched. This CDR3 contains 17 residues. The chain's CDR3 is CASSSAGLAGDEAEQYF. CDR3 bases: TGTGCCAGCAGTAGTGCGGGACTAGCGGGAGATGAAGCCGAGCAGTACTTC.